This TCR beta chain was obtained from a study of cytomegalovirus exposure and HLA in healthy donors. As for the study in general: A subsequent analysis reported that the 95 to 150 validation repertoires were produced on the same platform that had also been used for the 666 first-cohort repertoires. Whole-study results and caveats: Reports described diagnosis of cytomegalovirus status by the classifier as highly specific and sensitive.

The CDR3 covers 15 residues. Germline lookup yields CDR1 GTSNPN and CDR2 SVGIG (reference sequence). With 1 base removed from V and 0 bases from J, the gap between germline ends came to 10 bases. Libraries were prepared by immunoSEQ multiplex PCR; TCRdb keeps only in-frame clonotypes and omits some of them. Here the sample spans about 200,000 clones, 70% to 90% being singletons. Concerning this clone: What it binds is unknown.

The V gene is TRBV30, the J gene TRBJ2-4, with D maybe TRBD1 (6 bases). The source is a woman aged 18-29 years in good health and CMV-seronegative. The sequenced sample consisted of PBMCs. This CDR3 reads CAWSEDSLAKNIQYF. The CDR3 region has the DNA TGTGCCTGGAGTGAGGACAGCTTAGCCAAAAACATTCAGTACTTC.